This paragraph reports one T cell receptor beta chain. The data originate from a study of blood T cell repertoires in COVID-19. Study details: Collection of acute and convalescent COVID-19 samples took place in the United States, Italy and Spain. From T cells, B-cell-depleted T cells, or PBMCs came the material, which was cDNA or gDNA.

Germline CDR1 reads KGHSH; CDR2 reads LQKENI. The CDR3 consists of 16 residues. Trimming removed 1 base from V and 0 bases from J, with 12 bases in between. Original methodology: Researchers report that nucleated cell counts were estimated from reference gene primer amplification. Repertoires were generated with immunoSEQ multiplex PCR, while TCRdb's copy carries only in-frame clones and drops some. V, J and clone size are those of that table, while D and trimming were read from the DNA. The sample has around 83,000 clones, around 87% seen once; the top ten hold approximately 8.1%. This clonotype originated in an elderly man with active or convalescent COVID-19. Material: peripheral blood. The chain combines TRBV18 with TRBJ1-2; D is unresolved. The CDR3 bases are TGTGCCAGCTCACCACTCGACTCAGTAGCTAACTATGGCTACACCTTC. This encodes CASSPLDSVANYGYTF.